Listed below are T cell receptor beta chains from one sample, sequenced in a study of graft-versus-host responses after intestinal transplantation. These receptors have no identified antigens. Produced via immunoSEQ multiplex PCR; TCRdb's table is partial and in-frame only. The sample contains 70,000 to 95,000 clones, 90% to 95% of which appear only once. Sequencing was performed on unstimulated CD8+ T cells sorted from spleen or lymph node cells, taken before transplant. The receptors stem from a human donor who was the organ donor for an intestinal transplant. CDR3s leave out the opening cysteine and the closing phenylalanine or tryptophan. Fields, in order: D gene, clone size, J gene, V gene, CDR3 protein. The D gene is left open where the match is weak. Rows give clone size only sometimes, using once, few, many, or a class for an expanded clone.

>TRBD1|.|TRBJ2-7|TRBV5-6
ASRSGTGIYEQY
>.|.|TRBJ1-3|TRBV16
ASSQAISGNTIY
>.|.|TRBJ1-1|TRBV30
AWSRNTEAF
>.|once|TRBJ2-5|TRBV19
ASSIGLGTQETQY
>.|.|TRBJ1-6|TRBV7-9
ASSVVHDSTLSPLH
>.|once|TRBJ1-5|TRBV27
ASSDIYNQPQH
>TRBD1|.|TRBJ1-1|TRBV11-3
ASSFGQGHEAF
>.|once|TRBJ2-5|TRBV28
ASSPTLGAQETQY
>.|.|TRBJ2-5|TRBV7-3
ASSRKPQETQY
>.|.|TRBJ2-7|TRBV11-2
ASSRGGLGLRRDRV
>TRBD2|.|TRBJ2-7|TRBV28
ASGGGQTRTYEQY
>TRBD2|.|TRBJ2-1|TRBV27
ASSLILTLAGGINEQF
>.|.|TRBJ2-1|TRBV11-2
ASSTSPGEQF
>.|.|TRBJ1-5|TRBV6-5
ASRAGGQPQH
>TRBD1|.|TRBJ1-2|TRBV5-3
ARSTTPGQEPIDGYT
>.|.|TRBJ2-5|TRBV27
ASSPIGSGQETQY
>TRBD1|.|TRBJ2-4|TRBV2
ASSGPEVPGTDFLDIQY
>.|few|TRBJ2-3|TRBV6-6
ASSYPGYSSTDTQY
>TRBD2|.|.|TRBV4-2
ASSPLLAGETIYEQY
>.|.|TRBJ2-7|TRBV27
ASSQGLTMGEQY
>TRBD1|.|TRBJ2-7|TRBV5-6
ASSFGQVYEQY
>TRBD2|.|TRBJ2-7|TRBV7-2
ASSLGTSDYEQY
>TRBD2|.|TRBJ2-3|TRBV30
AWSLRRGVSTDTQY
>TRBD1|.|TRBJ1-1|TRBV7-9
ASSLRTGWGNTEAF
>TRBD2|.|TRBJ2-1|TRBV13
ASSSAGGGNNEQF
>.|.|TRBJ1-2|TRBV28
ASSLGGADGYT
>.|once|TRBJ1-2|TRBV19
ASSYGRGYGYT
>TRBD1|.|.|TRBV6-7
ASTIPGQFWYEQY
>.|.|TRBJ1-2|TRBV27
ASASLAALGYGYT
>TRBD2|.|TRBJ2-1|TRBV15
ATSRDFKRELTYNEQF
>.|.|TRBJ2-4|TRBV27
ASSLGEGAENIQY
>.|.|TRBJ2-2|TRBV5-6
ASSVAGTAGELF
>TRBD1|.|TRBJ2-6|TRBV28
ASSFRGQVVSGANVLT
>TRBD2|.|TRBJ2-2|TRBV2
ASSGGRLAVYTGELF
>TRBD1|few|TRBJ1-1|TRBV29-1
SHRGITEAF
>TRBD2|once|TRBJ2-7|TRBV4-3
ASSQDRSTSGVWEQY
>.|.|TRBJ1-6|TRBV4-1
ASSQAGNPNSPLH
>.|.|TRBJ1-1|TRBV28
ASSFGAMNTEAF
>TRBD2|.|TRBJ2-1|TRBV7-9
ASSPTSGRAAYEQF
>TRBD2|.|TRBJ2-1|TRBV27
ASSPMGLAGYNEQF
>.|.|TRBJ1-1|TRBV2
ASSEKGGDTEAF
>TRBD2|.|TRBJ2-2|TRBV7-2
ASSWTSGGTGELF
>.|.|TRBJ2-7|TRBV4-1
ASSQDLRATVGNEQY
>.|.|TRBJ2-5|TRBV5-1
ASRRDGGTQY
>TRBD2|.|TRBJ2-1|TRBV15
ATSRAPGGATDEQF
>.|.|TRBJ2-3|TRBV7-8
ASSLVRADTQY